The next 28 T cell receptor beta chains were all read from a single sample in a study of identical twins. One entry per CDR3 protein, called by TCRdb with MiXCR from the 5' RACE reads. The repertoire holds 1.5 million or so distinct CDR3 sequences, with less than 40% as singletons. The sequencing input was cord blood. These receptors came from a newborn girl in good health.

This clonotype has just a few counts. This rearrangement joins TRBV4-2 to TRBJ1-5, with D unresolved. This CDR3 has 15 residues. The germline V gene encodes CDR1 LGHNA and CDR2 YNFKEQ. The V end was cut by 0 bases, the J end by 1 base, with 7 bases between. The CDR3 is CASSQDLPSNQPQHF. The CDR3 DNA is TGTGCCAGCAGCCAAGATCTGCCGAGCAATCAGCCCCAGCATTTT.

This clonotype came up a few times. V and J are TRBV6-4 and TRBJ2-1, with D tentatively TRBD2 (6 bases). The J call may be faulty, since TRBJ2-7 better matches the DNA end. This CDR3 spans 17 amino acids. Per the germline V gene, CDR1 is MRHNA and CDR2 is SNTAGT. The CDR3 nucleotides read TGTGCCAGCAGCCACCTTCTGACTAGAGATGCCTACAATGAGCAGTACTTC. Protein: CASSHLLTRDAYNEQYF.

In this sample, this clonotype turned up a few times. The CDR3 DNA follows: TGTGCCATCACCCCCGGGACTCTGAATGAAAAACTGTTTTTT. Protein: CAITPGTLNEKLFF. The genes are TRBV10-3 and TRBJ1-4; D might be TRBD1 (5 bases). The CDR3 contains 14 residues. Trimming removed 7 bases at V and 5 bases at J, with 14 bases between. CDR1 and CDR2 (germline): ENHRY, SYGVKD.

The chain uses TRBV21-1 and TRBJ2-7; TRBD1 reflects the table's D call only, with no check against the DNA. TRBV21-1 is termed a pseudogene. This CDR3 contains 15 residues. The CDR3 DNA sequence: TGTTACCTGCCTGTCAAGACGGAGCCCGGGGACGAGCAGTACTTC. Translating it yields CYLPVKTEPGDEQYF.

The J gene is TRBJ2-2, the V gene TRBV6-2 or TRBV6-3; 8 bases match TRBD2. V was pared by 2 bases and J by 0 bases, with 5 bases of the junction left unmatched. CDR1 is MNHEY and CDR2 is SVGEGT in the germline V gene. The CDR3 is 17 amino acids. The CDR3 sequence: CASSYRGGEPNTGELFF. The CDR3 DNA reads TGTGCCAGCAGTTACCGGGGGGGAGAGCCGAACACCGGGGAGCTGTTTTTT.

CDR3 in amino acids: CASSRIRQGGSYNEQFF. The CDR3 coding sequence is TGTGCCAGCAGTCGAATCCGACAGGGAGGCTCCTACAATGAGCAGTTCTTC. The rearrangement joins TRBV28 to TRBJ2-1; a weak D match, TRBD1 (7 bases). CDR1 and CDR2 (germline): MDHEN, SYDVKM. The CDR3 totals 17 residues. The V end was cut by 5 bases, the J end by 0 bases, with 17 bases between. Variable domain in full (rest from reference TRBV28 and TRBJ2-1): DVKVTQSSRYLVKRTGEKVFLECVQDMDHENMFWYRQDPGLGLRLIYFSYDVKMKEKGDIPEGYSVSREKKERFSLILESASTNQTSMYLCASSRIRQGGSYNEQFFGPGTRLTVL.

This clonotype was found a few times. The V gene is TRBV9, the J gene TRBJ1-2; D unresolved. The CDR3 is 14 residues long. Germline CDR1 reads SGDLS; CDR2 reads YYNGEE. V lost 0 bases and J lost 4, with 10 bases in between. DNA for the CDR3: TGTGCCAGCAGCGTAGGCTCAGGACCCTATGGCTACACCTTC. This sequence encodes CASSVGSGPYGYTF.

The genes are TRBV20-1 and TRBJ2-7; 10 bases line up with TRBD2. CDR1 is DFQATT, CDR2 SNEGSKA, per germline (reference sequence). The CDR3 has 13 amino acids. V lost 5 bases and J lost 4; bases outside the gene matches: 5. CDR3 in amino acids: CSAPAGGQYEQYF. The DNA for the CDR3 is TGCAGTGCTCCAGCGGGAGGGCAGTACGAGCAGTACTTC.

A few counts support this clonotype. The chain combines TRBV6-6 with TRBJ2-5, with TRBD2 matching 14 bases. Germline CDR1 is MNHNY and CDR2 is SVGAGI (reference sequence). Trimming cost V 0 bases and J 7 bases; bases outside gene matches: 4. The CDR3 loop spans 16 amino acids. CDR3 region: CASSYSTSGGAGTQYF. The CDR3 nucleotides read TGTGCCAGCAGTTACTCGACTAGCGGGGGGGCGGGGACCCAGTACTTC.

This chain uses TRBV25-1 with TRBJ2-7, with TRBD2 identical over 13 bases. The CDR3 is made up of 16 amino acids. Germline V gene data show CDR1 as MGHDK and CDR2 as SYGVNS. The V segment lost 2 bases and the J segment 6 bases; nucleotides outside the gene matches: 7. The CDR3 loop is CASSERGTSGNREQYF. The DNA for the CDR3 is TGTGCCAGCAGTGAAAGGGGGACTAGCGGGAATCGCGAGCAGTACTTC.

Remarks on this clonotype: A much larger clone lies one base from this, so it may be a read error. This sequence joins TRBV29-1 and TRBJ2-7; D is ambiguous. CDR3 length equals 12 residues. From germline, CDR1 is SQVTM and CDR2 ANQGSEA. V lost 4 bases and J 1 base, leaving 8 bases between the germline ends. The CDR3 sequence: CSVVQESYEQYF. In nucleotides, the CDR3 is TGCAGCGTTGTCCAGGAATCCTACGAGCAGTACTTC.

V usage is TRBV11-1 and J usage is TRBJ2-5, with 9 nucleotides matching TRBD2. CDR3 length: 18 residues. From germline, CDR1 is SGHAT and CDR2 FQDESV (reference sequence). V trimming: 5 bases; J trimming: 3 bases; junction bases outside the gene matches: 16. Here the CDR3 reads CASSAEGLAGATKETQYF. In DNA form, the CDR3 reads TGTGCCAGCAGCGCCGAAGGTTTAGCGGGAGCCACTAAAGAGACCCAGTACTTC.

This chain uses TRBV5-1 with TRBJ1-1; D call uncertain. The CDR3 length is 14 residues. Germline V CDR1 and CDR2: SGHRS, YFSETQ. V lost 7 bases and J 1 base, leaving 14 bases between the germline ends. CDR3 nucleotide sequence: TGCGCCAGCTCTATCCGTCTTCCGAACACTGAAGCTTTCTTT. Amino acids: CASSIRLPNTEAFF.

In this sample, this clonotype turned up a few times. The rearrangement links TRBV28 to TRBJ2-2; 8 positions match TRBD2. V lost 8 bases, J lost 1 base, and 3 bases stayed unmatched. The CDR3 extends over 14 amino acids. Germline CDR1 and CDR2: MDHEN and SYDVKM. CDR3 bases: TGTGCCAGCCGCAGCGGGGGGAACACCGGGGAGCTGTTTTTT. The encoded protein is CASRSGGNTGELFF.

The chain combines TRBV7-2 with TRBJ2-3; D is ambiguous. Looked up from germline, CDR1 is SGHTA and CDR2 is FQGNSA. This CDR3 region has 15 residues. V gave up 1 base and J gave up 1 base, with 9 bases separating them. The CDR3 here is CASSLDQPRTDTQYF. The CDR3 nucleotides are TGTGCCAGCAGCTTAGACCAACCGCGCACAGATACGCAGTATTTT.

The chain combines TRBV28 with TRBJ2-7; TRBD1 aligns across 10 bases. The CDR3 loop spans 13 amino acids. Germline CDR1 is MDHEN and CDR2 is SYDVKM. Trimming removed 3 bases from V and 7 bases from J; junction bases left unmatched: 3. The CDR3 is CASSFPGQGEQYF. The CDR3 DNA is TGTGCCAGCAGTTTCCCGGGACAGGGGGAGCAGTACTTC.

This clonotype was observed a few times. This chain joins TRBV4-1 and TRBJ2-7; D remains unclear. Germline V gene sequence: CDR1 MGHRA, CDR2 YSYEKL. The V and J ends lost 1 base and 0 bases respectively, with 10 bases between them. This CDR3 spans 15 amino acids. The CDR3 loop reads CASSQVVRSSYEQYF. In DNA form, the CDR3 reads TGCGCCAGCAGCCAAGTGGTCAGGTCCTCCTACGAGCAGTACTTC.

This clonotype occurred once. This rearrangement joins TRBV10-1 to TRBJ1-1, with D maybe TRBD1 (5 bases). CDR1 is WNHNN, CDR2 SYGVQD, per germline (reference sequence). The CDR3 loop spans 15 amino acids. V was shortened by 1 base and J by 4 bases, with 13 bases between the two germline ends. Here the CDR3 reads CASSEWGVGGTEAFF. The CDR3 DNA reads as TGCGCCAGCAGTGAGTGGGGCGTCGGCGGCACTGAAGCTTTCTTT.

The J gene is TRBJ2-5, the V gene TRBV2; 8 nucleotides line up with TRBD2. Germline V gene data show CDR1 as SNHLY and CDR2 as FYNNEI. This CDR3 has 14 residues. V was pared by 7 bases and J by 11 bases, with 15 bases of the junction left unmatched. DNA for the CDR3: TGTGCCAGCACCACTAGCGGCAGAGGGAATGAGCAGTACTTC. Its translation: CASTTSGRGNEQYF.

This clonotype occurred a few times. The chain is built from TRBV4-2 and TRBJ2-7; TRBD2 might be the D (5 bases). The CDR3 is made up of 15 amino acids. V lost 0 bases to trimming and J lost 2 bases, with 11 bases between them. The germline CDR1 and CDR2 sequences are LGHNA and YNFKEQ. The CDR3 loop reads CASSQDDSDAYEQYF. The CDR3 DNA follows: TGTGCCAGCAGCCAAGATGATAGCGACGCCTACGAGCAGTACTTC.

The chain recombines TRBV6-5 with TRBJ1-2, with 8 bases aligning to TRBD1. CDR3 length equals 17 residues. J gave up 2 bases and V 0 bases, and 8 bases lay outside the gene matches. Germline V gene data show CDR1 as MNHEY and CDR2 as SVGAGI. In DNA form, the CDR3 reads TGTGCCAGCAGTTACTCGTCCGGACAGGGCCCGAACTATGGCTACACCTTC. It specifies CASSYSSGQGPNYGYTF.

This clonotype was counted between two and nine times. For the CDR3, the DNA is TGTGCCAGCAGCTTCAGCGGGCACACCGGGGAGCTGTTTTTT. Translation gives CASSFSGHTGELFF. The chain joins TRBV7-2 to TRBJ2-2; D possibly corresponds to TRBD2 (6 bases). Trimming removed 3 bases at V and 3 bases at J, with 8 bases between. The CDR3 is made up of 14 amino acids. Germline CDR1 SGHTA, CDR2 FQGNSA.

The gene calls are TRBV7-2 and TRBJ2-3; TRBD2 matches 11 bases. Losses at the gene ends were 4 bases for V and 7 bases for J; bases not matched to a gene: 7. The CDR3 covers 15 residues. CDR1 is SGHTA, CDR2 FQGNSA, per germline. CDR3 DNA: TGTGCCAGCAGCTCACTAGCGGGGGCGGAAAATACGCAGTATTTT. Its translation is CASSSLAGAENTQYF.

This clonotype was detected only a few times. CDR3 DNA: TGTGCCAGCAGTTTGCCGGGTCCAGTTGAGCAGTTCTTC. Protein product: CASSLPGPVEQFF. The chain is built from TRBV28 and TRBJ2-1; D gene uncertain. There are 13 residues in the CDR3. Germline CDR1 and CDR2: MDHEN and SYDVKM. Trimming shortened V by 3 bases and J by 9 bases, and 12 bases separated the two germline ends.

The chain carries TRBV4-1 and TRBJ2-1; 11 bases match TRBD2. CDR1 is MGHRA, CDR2 YSYEKL, per germline. CDR3 length: 17 amino acids. V lost 3 bases to trimming and J lost 3 bases; unmatched junction nucleotides: 7. CDR3 sequence: CASSQRPGLADYNEQFF. The CDR3 DNA reads as TGCGCCAGCAGCCAGCGCCCGGGACTAGCGGACTACAATGAGCAGTTCTTC.

This clonotype was seen more than once but under ten times. V is TRBV29-1 and J is TRBJ2-3; 8 bases agree with TRBD1. CDR3 size: 15 residues. V was clipped by 4 bases and J by 2 bases; unmatched bases: 8. Germline CDR1 reads SQVTM; CDR2 reads ANQGSEA. CDR3 coding DNA: TGCAGCGTTGCCCTGACAGGGGCAGACACAGATACGCAGTATTTT. Translation gives CSVALTGADTDTQYF.

This chain joins TRBV5-1 and TRBJ1-2; no firm D call. Deletions cut 1 base from V and 1 base from J, with 11 bases between. The CDR3 sequence is 15 residues long. Per germline, CDR1 SGHRS and CDR2 YFSETQ. DNA of the CDR3: TGCGCCAGCAGCTTGACCCCGACGGATAACTATGGCTACACCTTC. It codes for CASSLTPTDNYGYTF.

The chain employs TRBV3-1 and TRBJ1-6, with a weak D call TRBD1 (5 bases). This CDR3 is built from 15 residues. Germline CDR1 reads LGHDT; CDR2 reads YNNKEL (reference sequence). V dropped 1 base and J dropped 6 bases, with 10 bases sitting between them. This CDR3 reads CASSQGSGTNSPLHF. The CDR3 bases are TGTGCCAGCAGCCAAGGATCGGGGACTAATTCACCCCTCCACTTT.